What follows are 24 T cell receptor beta chains derived from one specimen sequenced in a study of graft-versus-host responses after intestinal transplantation. TCRdb's table, derived via immunoSEQ multiplex PCR, lists solely in-frame clones and lacks some. The sample shows about 120,000 clones, about nine tenths of them seen only once. The antigens these receptors bind are not known. Specimen: unstimulated CD4+ T cells sorted from spleen or lymph node cells, collected before intestinal transplant. Receptors originate from a human donor who received an intestinal transplant.

The chain couples TRBV28 to TRBJ2-7; D is unresolved. The germline CDR1 and CDR2 sequences are MDHEN and SYDVKM. CDR3 length: 14 amino acids. The V gene lost 2 bases and the J gene lost 2 bases, with 10 bases spanning the gap. The DNA for the CDR3 is TGTGCCAGCAGTTTAGGCAGGTTACCCTACGAGCAGTACTTC. Encoded protein: CASSLGRLPYEQYF.

This clone has a single count. V is TRBV6-1 and J is TRBJ2-3, with D unclear. The CDR3 covers 14 residues. Germline CDR1 reads MNHNS; CDR2 reads SASEGT. Trimming removed 4 bases from V and 6 bases from J, with 14 bases in between. CDR3 region: CASSATSSPDTQYF. In DNA, the CDR3 is TGTGCCAGCAGTGCAACCAGTTCCCCGGATACGCAGTATTTT.

The table lists this clone with many counts. This chain links TRBV15 with TRBJ2-7; 11 bases match TRBD1. The V gene's germline CDR1 is LNHNV and CDR2 YYDKDF (reference sequence). This CDR3 is built from 15 residues. J was trimmed by 3 bases and V by 2 bases; bases with no gene match: 3. CDR3 region: CATSRTGTGGYEQYF. The CDR3, as DNA: TGTGCCACCAGCAGAACTGGGACAGGGGGCTACGAGCAGTACTTC.

The rearrangement links TRBV15 to TRBJ2-3; the D gene is possibly TRBD2 (7 bases). Trimming stripped 0 bases from V and 2 bases from J, with 12 bases between. The CDR3 sequence is 16 residues long. The V gene's germline CDR1 is LNHNV and CDR2 YYDKDF (reference sequence). CDR3 residues: CATSRDYGGATDTQYF. CDR3 DNA: TGTGCCACCAGCAGAGATTATGGGGGGGCCACAGATACGCAGTATTTT.

Notes on this clone: The sample holds other DNA sequences that translate to the same CDR3. The chain uses TRBV6-6 and TRBJ2-7, with D perhaps TRBD2 (7 bases). With 9 bases removed from V and 1 base from J, the gap between germline ends came to 19 bases. The CDR3 runs to 15 residues. The V gene's germline CDR1 is MNHNY and CDR2 SVGAGI (reference sequence). Here the CDR3 DNA reads TGTGCCAGTAGCCCTCGCGGGGGCGAGTCCTACGAGCAGTACTTC. It specifies CASSPRGGESYEQYF.

This chain joins TRBV30 and TRBJ1-3; 10 nucleotides agree with TRBD1. J lost 2 bases, V lost 3 bases, and 13 bases had no gene match. Per germline, CDR1 GTSNPN and CDR2 SVGIG (reference sequence). The CDR3 has 18 amino acids. DNA for the CDR3: TGTGCCTGGAGCCGACCGGGACAGGGGCCCAGGCCTGGAAACACCATATATTTT. It codes for CAWSRPGQGPRPGNTIYF.

V and J are TRBV15 and TRBJ1-5; D uncertain. The CDR3 length is 13 residues. With 2 bases removed from V and 6 bases from J, the gap between germline ends came to 8 bases. The germline gives CDR1 LNHNV, CDR2 YYDKDF (reference sequence). The CDR3 here is CATSRSGVQPQHF. The CDR3 DNA sequence: TGTGCCACCAGCAGATCCGGGGTTCAGCCCCAGCATTTT. Full variable domain (missing parts from reference TRBV15 and TRBJ1-5): DAMVIQNPRYQVTQFGKPVTLSCSQTLNHNVMYWYQQKSSQAPKLLFHYYDKDFNNEADTPDNFQSRRPNTSFCFLDIRSPGLGDTAMYLCATSRSGVQPQHFGDGTRLSIL.

The chain employs TRBV9 and TRBJ2-7; D perhaps matches TRBD1 (5 bases). This CDR3 comprises 13 residues. Germline V gene lookup returns CDR1 SGDLS and CDR2 YYNGEE. Deletions cut 4 bases from V and 4 bases from J, with 12 bases between. The CDR3 nucleotides read TGTGCCAGCAGCTATGGACATTTTTACGAGCAGTACTTC. This translates into CASSYGHFYEQYF.

V usage is TRBV6-1 and J usage is TRBJ2-1; the match to TRBD2 covers 9 bases. V shed 4 bases, J shed 10 bases, and the junction held 8 bases outside the gene matches. The CDR3 loop spans 14 amino acids. Germline lookup yields CDR1 MNHNS and CDR2 SASEGT. The CDR3 sequence is CASSGDSGGLEQFF. Written as DNA, the CDR3 is TGTGCCAGCAGTGGGGATAGCGGGGGATTGGAGCAGTTCTTC.

This CDR3 is CSVPSSYNEQFF. Written as DNA, the CDR3 is TGCAGCGTTCCGTCGTCCTACAATGAGCAGTTCTTC. J is TRBJ2-1 and V is TRBV29-1; D unresolved. Germline V gene data show CDR1 as SQVTM and CDR2 as ANQGSEA. V was trimmed by 5 bases and J by 1 base, leaving 6 bases between them. The CDR3 length is 12 residues.

This chain uses TRBV19 with TRBJ1-5; tentatively, D is TRBD1 (5 bases). CDR1 LNHDA and CDR2 SQIVND come from the germline V gene (reference sequence). This CDR3 region has 15 residues. Between the trimmed V and J ends, which lost 7 bases and 0 bases, there was a span of 13 bases. The CDR3 region has the DNA TGTGCCAGTACGGGGGTGGTTTATAGCAATCAGCCCCAGCATTTT. It codes for CASTGVVYSNQPQHF.

The V call is TRBV28, the J call TRBJ1-5; no reliable D call. This CDR3 has 12 amino acids. The germline V gene has CDR1 MDHEN and CDR2 SYDVKM. V shed 2 bases and J shed 6 bases, with 5 bases lying between them. DNA of the CDR3: TGTGCCAGCAGTTTACGGGGTCAGCCCCAGCATTTT. This encodes CASSLRGQPQHF.

This chain joins TRBV7-6 and TRBJ2-1; 10 bases map to TRBD1. The germline V gene has CDR1 SGHVS and CDR2 FNYEAQ. The CDR3 extends over 15 amino acids. Losses at the gene ends were 6 bases for V and 7 bases for J; bases not matched to a gene: 9. CDR3 DNA: TGTGCCAGCAGACCCGGGACAGGGGCTCCAAATGAGCAGTTCTTC. Translating it yields CASRPGTGAPNEQFF. Filled out from reference TRBV7-6 and TRBJ2-1, the complete variable domain reads GAGVSQSPRYKVTKRGQDVALRCDPISGHVSLYWYRQALGQGPEFLTYFNYEAQQDKSGLPNDRFSAERPEGSISTLTIQRTEQRDSAMYRCASRPGTGAPNEQFFGPGTRLTVL.

The gene calls are TRBV27 and TRBJ2-4; tentatively, D is TRBD2 (6 bases). The CDR3 is 16 amino acids. V lost 4 bases and J lost 5, with 18 bases in between. Per germline, CDR1 MNHEY and CDR2 SMNVEV (reference sequence). CDR3 bases: TGTGCCAGCAGTTCCCTTTGGTGGAGGGGCCAAAACATTCAGTACTTC. As protein: CASSSLWWRGQNIQYF.

This clone has just one count. This chain joins TRBV29-1 and TRBJ1-1; possible D gene TRBD1, 5 bases. Germline assignment: CDR1 SQVTM and CDR2 ANQGSEA. V gave up 3 bases and J gave up 1 base, with 12 bases separating them. This CDR3 is 14 amino acids long. This CDR3 is CSVDGGRWNTEAFF. For the CDR3, the DNA is TGCAGCGTTGACGGGGGAAGGTGGAACACTGAAGCTTTCTTT.

This chain uses TRBV7-2 with TRBJ1-2; TRBD1 matches 7 bases. The CDR3 is made up of 13 amino acids. Unmatched junction bases numbered 3, after V lost 4 bases and J lost 4 bases. The germline gives CDR1 SGHTA, CDR2 FQGNSA. The CDR3 sequence: CASSSGQPYGYTF. In DNA, the CDR3 is TGTGCCAGCAGCTCGGGACAGCCCTATGGCTACACCTTC.

The chain employs TRBV5-4 and TRBJ2-4; TRBD2 aligns across 11 bases. Germline-derived CDR1 and CDR2 are SGHNT and YYREEE (reference sequence). J lost 0 bases, V lost 7 bases, and 9 bases had no gene match. CDR3 size: 17 residues. CDR3 nucleotide sequence: TGTGCCAGCGGAGTCACTAGCGGGGGACTAGCCAAAAACATTCAGTACTTC. Its translation: CASGVTSGGLAKNIQYF.

V gene TRBV7-2 combines with J gene TRBJ1-2, with D tentatively TRBD1 (6 bases). V was trimmed by 3 bases and J by 4 bases, leaving 12 bases between them. The germline gives CDR1 SGHTA, CDR2 FQGNSA. This CDR3 region has 14 residues. CDR3 bases: TGTGCCAGCAGCTTGGGGGCAGGGGCCTATGGCTACACCTTC. This codes for CASSLGAGAYGYTF.

The V gene is TRBV7-9, the J gene TRBJ2-2, with D possibly TRBD1 on 7 matching bases. Germline lookup yields CDR1 SEHNR and CDR2 FQNEAQ (reference sequence). The CDR3 consists of 18 residues. V gave up 1 base and J gave up 0 bases, with 15 bases separating them. The CDR3 DNA is TGTGCCAGCAGCTTAGTCAGGGGGGACAGCACGAACACCGGGGAGCTGTTTTTT. Translating gives CASSLVRGDSTNTGELFF.

The chain uses TRBV5-5 and TRBJ2-6, with a tentative D call TRBD2 (5 bases). CDR3 size: 14 residues. V was cut by 5 bases and J by 0 bases, with 6 bases left in between. The germline V gene has CDR1 SGHKS and CDR2 YYEKEE (reference sequence). CDR3: CASRDSSGANVLTF. CDR3 coding DNA: TGTGCCAGCAGGGACTCCTCTGGGGCCAACGTCCTGACTTTC.

The J gene is TRBJ1-3, the V gene TRBV10-1; TRBD1 matches at 10 bases. The length of the CDR3 is 16 residues. With 10 bases clipped from V and 0 bases from J, the junction kept 9 bases outside the gene matches. Germline V gene lookup returns CDR1 WNHNN and CDR2 SYGVQD (reference sequence). CDR3 coding DNA: TGCGCCACCAGCCGGGACAGGGGACCCTCTGGAAACACCATATATTTT. Encoded protein: CATSRDRGPSGNTIYF.

This chain connects TRBV29-1 to TRBJ2-1, with 7 bases lining up with TRBD2. This CDR3 contains 18 residues. In germline, CDR1 is SQVTM, CDR2 ANQGSEA. V lost 6 bases to trimming and J lost 6 bases; unmatched junction nucleotides: 23. CDR3 sequence: CSVQRWGRADSSGNEQFF. The CDR3 bases are TGCAGCGTCCAACGGTGGGGGAGGGCCGATTCATCAGGCAATGAGCAGTTCTTC.

The chain joins TRBV2 to TRBJ2-7, with 7 bases matching TRBD2. The length of the CDR3 is 13 residues. CDR1 and CDR2 (germline): SNHLY, FYNNEI. Trimming at V came to 11 bases and at J to 5 bases, leaving 12 bases not matched to a gene. The CDR3 sequence: CAARLAAANEQYF. CDR3 DNA sequence: TGTGCCGCAAGACTAGCTGCGGCCAACGAGCAGTACTTC.

The V and J genes are TRBV11-2 and TRBJ2-7, with D maybe TRBD1 (5 bases). CDR1 and CDR2 (germline): SGHAT, FQNNGV. The length of the CDR3 is 15 residues. Trimming shortened V by 5 bases and J by 4 bases, and 18 bases separated the two germline ends. The CDR3 protein is CASSRAGYGSYEQYF. The DNA of the CDR3 is TGTGCCAGCAGCCGTGCAGGGTACGGGTCTTACGAGCAGTACTTC.